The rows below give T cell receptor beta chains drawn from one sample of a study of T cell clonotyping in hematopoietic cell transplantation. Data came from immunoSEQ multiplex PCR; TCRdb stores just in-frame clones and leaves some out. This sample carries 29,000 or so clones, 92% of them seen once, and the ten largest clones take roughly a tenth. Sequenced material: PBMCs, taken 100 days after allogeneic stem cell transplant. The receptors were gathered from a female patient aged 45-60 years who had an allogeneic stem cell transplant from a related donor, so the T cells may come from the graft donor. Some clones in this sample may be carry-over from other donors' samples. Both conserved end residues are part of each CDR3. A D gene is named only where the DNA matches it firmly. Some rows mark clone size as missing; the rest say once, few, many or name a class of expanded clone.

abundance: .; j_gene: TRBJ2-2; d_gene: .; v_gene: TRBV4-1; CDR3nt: TGCGCCAGCAGCTTAACGGGGGCCCTGAACACCGGGGAGCTGTTTTTT; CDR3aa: CASSLTGALNTGELFF
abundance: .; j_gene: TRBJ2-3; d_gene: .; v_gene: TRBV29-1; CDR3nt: TGCAGCGTCGGACAAGACGGCACAGATACGCAGTATTTT; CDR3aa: CSVGQDGTDTQYF
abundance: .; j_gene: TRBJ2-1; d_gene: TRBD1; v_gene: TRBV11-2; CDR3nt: TGTGCCAGCAGCTCTACAGGGGGCGACTCCTACAATGAGCAGTTCTTC; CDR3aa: CASSSTGGDSYNEQFF
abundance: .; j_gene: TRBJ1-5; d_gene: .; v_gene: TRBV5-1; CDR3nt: TGCGCCAGCAGCTTGGGGACAGCAGGGAATCAGCCCCAGCATTTT; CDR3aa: CASSLGTAGNQPQHF
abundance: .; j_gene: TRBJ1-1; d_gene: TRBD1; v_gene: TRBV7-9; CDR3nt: TGTGCCAGCAGCATCAGGGACAGGGCTGAAGCTTTCTTT; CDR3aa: CASSIRDRAEAFF
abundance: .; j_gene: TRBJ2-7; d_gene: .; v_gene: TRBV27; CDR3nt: TGTGCCAGCAAGTCCGAGCAGTACTTC; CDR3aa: CASKSEQYF
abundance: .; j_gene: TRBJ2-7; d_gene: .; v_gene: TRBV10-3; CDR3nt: TGTGCCATCAGTGAGGTGGAGGTTGGAGGGGCCGAGCAGTACTTC; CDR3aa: CAISEVEVGGAEQYF
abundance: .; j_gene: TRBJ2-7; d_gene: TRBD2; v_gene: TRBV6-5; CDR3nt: TGTGCCAGCAGATTAGGGACTAGCGGGGCCTACGAGCAGTACTTC; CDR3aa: CASRLGTSGAYEQYF
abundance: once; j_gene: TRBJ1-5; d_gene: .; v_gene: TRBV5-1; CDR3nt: TGCGCCAGCAGCTTTGGACGGGATCAGCCCCAGCATTTT; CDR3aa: CASSFGRDQPQHF
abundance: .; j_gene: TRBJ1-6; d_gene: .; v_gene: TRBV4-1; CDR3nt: TGCGCCAGCAGCCTTTCTCACGGGGAATCCTATAATTCACCCCTCCACTTT; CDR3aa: CASSLSHGESYNSPLHF
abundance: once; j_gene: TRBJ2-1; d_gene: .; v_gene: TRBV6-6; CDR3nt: TGTGCCAGCAGTCCGCCCGGGGAAAATGAGCAGTTCTTC; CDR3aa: CASSPPGENEQFF
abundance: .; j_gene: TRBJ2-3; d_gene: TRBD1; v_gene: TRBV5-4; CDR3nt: TGTGCCAGCAGCTCACTGACAGGGGCCCCTCTGGGTACGCAGTATTTT; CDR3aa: CASSSLTGAPLGTQYF
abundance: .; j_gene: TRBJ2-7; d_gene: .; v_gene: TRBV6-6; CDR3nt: TGTGCCAGCAGGGCGAGGCAGCCCTCCTACGAGCAGTACTTC; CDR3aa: CASRARQPSYEQYF
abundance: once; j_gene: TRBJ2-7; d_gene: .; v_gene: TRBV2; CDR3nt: TGTGCCAGCAGTGAGGCGGGACTCGGGGAGCAGTACTTC; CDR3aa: CASSEAGLGEQYF
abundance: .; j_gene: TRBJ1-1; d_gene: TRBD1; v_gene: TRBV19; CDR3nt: TGTGCCAGTAGTACCCCAGGGGGCGGGAGCACTGAAGCTTTCTTT; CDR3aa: CASSTPGGGSTEAFF
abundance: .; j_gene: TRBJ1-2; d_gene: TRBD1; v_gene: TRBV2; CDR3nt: TGTGCCAGCAGTGGTACAGGACAGGCCTATGGCTACACCTTC; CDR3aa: CASSGTGQAYGYTF
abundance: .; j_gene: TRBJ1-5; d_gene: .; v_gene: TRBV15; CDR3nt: TGTGCCACCAGCTCGCATTACTGGGGGCCCCAGCATTTT; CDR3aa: CATSSHYWGPQHF
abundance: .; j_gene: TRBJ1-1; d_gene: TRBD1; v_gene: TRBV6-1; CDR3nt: TGTGCCAGCAGTGCTGACAGGGTATGGACTGAAGCTTTCTTT; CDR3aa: CASSADRVWTEAFF
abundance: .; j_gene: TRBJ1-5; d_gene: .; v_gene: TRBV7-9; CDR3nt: TGTGCCAGCAGCTTAGGGGACTTTAGCAATCAGCCCCAGCATTTT; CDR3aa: CASSLGDFSNQPQHF
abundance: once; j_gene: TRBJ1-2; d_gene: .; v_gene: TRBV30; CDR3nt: TGTGCCTGGAGCCCCAAGGACATCGCTACCAGGGGCTACACCTTC; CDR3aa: CAWSPKDIATRGYTF
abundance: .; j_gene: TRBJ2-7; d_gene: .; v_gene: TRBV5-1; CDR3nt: TGCGCCAGCAGCTTTAGGACAGCGGACGAGCAGTACTTC; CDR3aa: CASSFRTADEQYF
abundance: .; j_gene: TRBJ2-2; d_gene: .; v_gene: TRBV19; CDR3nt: TGTGCCAGCACGGGGGACAGTTATACCGGGGAGCTGTTTTTT; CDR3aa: CASTGDSYTGELFF
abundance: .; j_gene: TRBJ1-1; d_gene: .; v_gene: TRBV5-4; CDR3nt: TGTGCCAGCAGCTTGGGTTACATCAACACTGAAGCTTTCTTT; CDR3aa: CASSLGYINTEAFF
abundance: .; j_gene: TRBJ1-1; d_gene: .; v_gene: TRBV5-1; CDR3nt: TGCGCCAGCAGCTCACAGGGTGTCGGCACTGAAGCTTTCTTT; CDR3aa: CASSSQGVGTEAFF
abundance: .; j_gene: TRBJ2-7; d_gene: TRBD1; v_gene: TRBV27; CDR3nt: TGTGCCAGCAGTTTTACGGGACAGGGGCTCTACGAGCAGTACTTC; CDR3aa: CASSFTGQGLYEQYF
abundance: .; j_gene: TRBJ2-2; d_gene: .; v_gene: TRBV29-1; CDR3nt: TGCAGCGTTGACAGGGTAGAGGCCGGGGAGCTGTTTTTT; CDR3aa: CSVDRVEAGELFF
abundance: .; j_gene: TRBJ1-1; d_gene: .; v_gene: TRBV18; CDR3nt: TGTGCCAGCTCACCTACTCCGGACTCGGCAGAAGCTTTCTTT; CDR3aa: CASSPTPDSAEAFF
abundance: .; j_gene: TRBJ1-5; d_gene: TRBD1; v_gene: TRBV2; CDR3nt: TGTGCCAGCAGTGATGGCGGGACAGGGACTCTTAGCAATCAGCCCCAGCATTTT; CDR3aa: CASSDGGTGTLSNQPQHF
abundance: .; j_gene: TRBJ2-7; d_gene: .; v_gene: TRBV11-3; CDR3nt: TGTGCCAGCAGCTTAACAGGATTGACCTACGAGCAGTACTTC; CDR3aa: CASSLTGLTYEQYF
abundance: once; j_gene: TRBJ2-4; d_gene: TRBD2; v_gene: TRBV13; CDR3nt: TGTGCCAGCAGCTTAGCAACGGGGGGGGATAAAAACATTCAGTACTTC; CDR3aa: CASSLATGGDKNIQYF
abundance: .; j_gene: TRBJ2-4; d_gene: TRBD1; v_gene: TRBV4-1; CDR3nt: TGCGCCAGCAGCCAACAGGGGGAAAACATTCAGTACTTC; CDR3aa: CASSQQGENIQYF
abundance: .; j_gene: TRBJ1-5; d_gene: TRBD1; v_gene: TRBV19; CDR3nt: TGTGCCAGTAGAGGACAGGATTATCAGCCCCAGCATTTT; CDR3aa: CASRGQDYQPQHF
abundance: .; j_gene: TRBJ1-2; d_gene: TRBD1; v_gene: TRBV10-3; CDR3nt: TGTGCCATCAGTGAGTCACAGGGGACAGGGCTCTATGGCTACACCTTC; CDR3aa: CAISESQGTGLYGYTF
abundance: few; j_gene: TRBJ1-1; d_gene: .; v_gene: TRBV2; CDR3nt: TGTGCCAGCAGTGAATTGGGCAGGGGGAACACTGAAGCTTTCTTT; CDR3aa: CASSELGRGNTEAFF
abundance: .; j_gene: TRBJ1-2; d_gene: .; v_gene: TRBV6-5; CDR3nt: TGTGCCAGCAGGATGAGTACTAACTATGGCTACACCTTC; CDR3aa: CASRMSTNYGYTF
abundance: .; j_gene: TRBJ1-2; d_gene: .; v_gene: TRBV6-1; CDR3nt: TGTGCCAGCAGTGAAGGCGGCAGCTTCTATGGCTACACCTTC; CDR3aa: CASSEGGSFYGYTF
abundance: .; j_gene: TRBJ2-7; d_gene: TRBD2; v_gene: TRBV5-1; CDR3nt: TGCGCCAGCAGCGCCGGGACTAGCGGTTACGAGCAGTACTTC; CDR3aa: CASSAGTSGYEQYF
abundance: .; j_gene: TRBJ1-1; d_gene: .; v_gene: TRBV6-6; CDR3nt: TGTGCCAGCAGCTACGGCGACGGAGTAAGTCGAGCTTTCTTT; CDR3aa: CASSYGDGVSRAFF
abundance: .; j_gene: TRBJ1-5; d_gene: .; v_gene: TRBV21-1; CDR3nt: TGTGCCAGCAGCAAAGGGGCCCGGAGACCGAATCAGCCCCAGCATTTT; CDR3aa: CASSKGARRPNQPQHF
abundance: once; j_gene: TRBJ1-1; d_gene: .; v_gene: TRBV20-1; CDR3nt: TGCAGTGCTAGTTTGGGCCCAGAAGCTTTCTTT; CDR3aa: CSASLGPEAFF
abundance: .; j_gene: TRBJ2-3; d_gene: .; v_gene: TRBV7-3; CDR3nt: TGTGCCAGCAGCTTAGGGGGCCCTTCAGATACGCAGTATTTT; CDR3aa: CASSLGGPSDTQYF
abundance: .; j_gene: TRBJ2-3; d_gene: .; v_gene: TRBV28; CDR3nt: TGTGCCAGCAGAGATTCTTTGGGGGATACGCAGTATTTT; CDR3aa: CASRDSLGDTQYF
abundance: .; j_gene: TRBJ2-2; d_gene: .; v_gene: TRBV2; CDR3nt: TGTGCCAGCAGTCCCCCGGGCGGGGAGCTGTTTTTT; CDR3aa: CASSPPGGELFF
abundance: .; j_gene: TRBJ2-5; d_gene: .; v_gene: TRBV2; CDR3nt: TGTGCCAGCAGTGCGTACCGCTCGAGGGAGACCCAGTACTTC; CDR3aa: CASSAYRSRETQYF